The source of this T cell receptor beta chain is a study of blood T cells in healthy people across ages. The CDR3 runs 18 residues. The V and J ends lost 2 bases and 3 bases respectively, with 20 bases between them. Looked up from germline, CDR1 is SNHLY and CDR2 is FYNNEI. With a J-beta primer mix and a sample-barcoded 5' primer, a second PCR ran about 6 to 11 cycles. TCRdb called the 5' RACE reads again in MiXCR, with one record for every CDR3 protein. The data show about 930,000 distinct CDR3 sequences, 25% to 30% seen once. The same data also went into a second study, on T cells of mothers and their children. That work states: Both sample barcodes and 2-4 random nucleotides came from the M1S primer of the second PCR. It was related mother-child pairs that showed slightly higher overlap than unrelated pairs, without reaching significance.

Sequencing was carried out using blood. This chain connects TRBV2 to TRBJ1-5, with D possibly TRBD1 on 5 matching bases. This receptor was taken from a woman aged 40 to 49 in good health. The CDR3 is CASSERGMRRDYNQPQHF. The CDR3 DNA follows: TGTGCCAGCAGTGAAAGGGGAATGAGGAGGGACTACAATCAGCCCCAGCATTTT.